This TCR beta chain was recovered during a study of early T cells in non-severe SARS-CoV-2 infection. As for the study in general: Sequencing input comprised bulk RNA from unsorted whole blood; chain pairing was not available. Broader study findings: VDJdb matches were skewed toward anti-spike CD8 T cell responses.

Attached unique molecular identifiers marked individual cDNA molecules. TCRdb processed the 5' RACE reads anew with MiXCR; each CDR3 protein has one entry. This sample has approximately 71,000 distinct CDR3 sequences, with 12% found just once. The CDR3 length is 14 residues. V shed 2 bases and J shed 8 bases, with 13 bases lying between them. Germline V CDR1 and CDR2: MDHEN, SYDVKM. As to this clonotype: Its antigen is undetermined.

Here the sequenced sample was whole blood, taken at baseline. This TCR came from an adult who was a healthcare worker with PCR-confirmed SARS-CoV-2 infection or an uninfected control (not recorded which). The chain employs TRBV28 and TRBJ2-4; maybe TRBD2 (5 bases). CDR3 protein: CASSLTGNRDIQYF. The CDR3 DNA is TGTGCCAGCAGTTTAACGGGGAATAGGGACATTCAGTACTTC.